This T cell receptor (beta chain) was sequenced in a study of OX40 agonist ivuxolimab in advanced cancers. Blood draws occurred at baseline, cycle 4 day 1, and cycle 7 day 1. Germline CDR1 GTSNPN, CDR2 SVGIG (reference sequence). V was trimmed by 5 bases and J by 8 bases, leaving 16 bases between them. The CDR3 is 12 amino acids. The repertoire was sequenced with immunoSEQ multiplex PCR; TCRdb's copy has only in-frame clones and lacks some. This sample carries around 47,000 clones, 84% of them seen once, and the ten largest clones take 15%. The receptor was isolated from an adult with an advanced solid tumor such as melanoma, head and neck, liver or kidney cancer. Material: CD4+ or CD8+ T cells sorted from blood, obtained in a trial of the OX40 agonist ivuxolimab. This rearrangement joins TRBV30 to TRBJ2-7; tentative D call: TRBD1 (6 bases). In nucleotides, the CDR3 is TGTGCCTGGGGTTCCTACAGGGAAAAGCAGTACTTC. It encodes CAWGSYREKQYF.